This is a list of T cell receptor beta chains from one sample in a study of blood T cell repertoires in COVID-19. Sequencing was performed with immunoSEQ multiplex PCR; in TCRdb, only in-frame clones are kept and a portion is missing. The table lists roughly 340,000 clones, around nine tenths of them singletons. Sequencing used peripheral blood. The receptors shown here come from a young woman who had recovered from COVID-19. CDR3s include the opening cysteine and the closing phenylalanine or tryptophan. The D gene is left open where the match is weak. Clone size is shown for a subset of rows, as once, few, many or a class of expanded clone.

v_call	d_call	clone_size	j_call	cdr3_nt	cdr3_aa
TRBV3-1/TRBV3-2	NA	NA	TRBJ2-1	TGTGCCAGCAGCCAAGCCTCCCAGGGTGGGGAGCAGTTCTTC	CASSQASQGGEQFF
TRBV7-2	NA	NA	TRBJ2-3	TGTGCCAGCAGCTTTGGCGACAGGCGGTTGGATACGCAGTATTTT	CASSFGDRRLDTQYF
TRBV5-8	TRBD2	once	TRBJ2-5	TGTGCCAGCAGCCGGCCGTTAACTAGCGGGAGTACAGGAGAGACCCAGTACTTC	CASSRPLTSGSTGETQYF
TRBV5-1	NA	NA	TRBJ2-3	TGCGCCAGCAGCTTGAGGCCGCAGGTGGATACGCAGTATTTT	CASSLRPQVDTQYF
TRBV10-3	NA	NA	TRBJ1-1	TGTGCCATCAGGGACAGATCGGACACTGAAGCTTTCTTT	CAIRDRSDTEAFF
TRBV5-6	NA	NA	TRBJ2-3	TGTGCCAGCAGCTTGCACAGGGCAGATACGCAGTATTTT	CASSLHRADTQYF
TRBV5-4	TRBD2	NA	TRBJ2-1	TGTGCCAGCAGGGCCGGGACTAGCGTATACAATGAGCAGTTCTTC	CASRAGTSVYNEQFF
TRBV5-4	NA	NA	TRBJ2-1	TGTGCCAGCAGCTTGAAGGCAGGGACCTACAATGAGCAGTTCTTC	CASSLKAGTYNEQFF
TRBV19	TRBD2	NA	TRBJ2-2	TGTGCCAGTAGGCGGGGACTAGCGGGGACGAACACCGGGGAGCTGTTTTTT	CASRRGLAGTNTGELFF
TRBV27	TRBD1	NA	TRBJ1-1	TGTGCCAGCAGTTTACGGTCAGGGGGTGACACTGAAGCTTTCTTT	CASSLRSGGDTEAFF
TRBV6-1	NA	NA	TRBJ1-1	TGTGCCAGCAGTGAAGTGGCAGCTTTCTTT	CASSEVAAFF
TRBV6-5	TRBD1	NA	TRBJ1-2	TGTGCCAGCAGAAAAAAGGGGGCTCGTTGGGGCTACACCTTC	CASRKKGARWGYTF